One sample yielded the 9 T cell receptor beta chains listed below, sequenced in a study of T cell responses to AZD1222 COVID-19 vaccine. The method was immunoSEQ multiplex PCR; TCRdb's version includes in-frame clones alone and lacks a portion of them. This table has 120,000 or so clones, approximately 89% appearing once. Here the sequenced sample was peripheral blood, taken on day 0 of AZD1222 vaccination. Every receptor here comes from an adult in good health.

The chain carries TRBV6-5 and TRBJ2-5; either TRBD1 or TRBD2 may fit D (5 bases each). The length of the CDR3 is 13 residues. V was clipped by 5 bases and J by 5 bases, with 12 bases between them. The germline V gene has CDR1 MNHEY and CDR2 SVGAGI. The CDR3 loop is CASSKQGPETQYF. The CDR3 coding sequence is TGTGCCAGCAGTAAGCAGGGACCTGAGACCCAGTACTTC.

The chain combines TRBV13 with TRBJ1-2; D call uncertain. Germline lookup yields CDR1 PRHDT and CDR2 FYEKMQ (reference sequence). This CDR3 has 13 residues. V was pared by 1 base and J by 8 bases, with 11 bases between. CDR3 residues: CASSLVGGFGYTF. The CDR3 DNA reads TGTGCCAGCAGCTTAGTAGGCGGGTTCGGCTACACCTTC. Full variable domain (outside the CDR3, taken from reference TRBV13 and TRBJ1-2): AAGVIQSPRHLIKEKRETATLKCYPIPRHDTVYWYQQGPGQDPQFLISFYEKMQSDKGSIPDRFSAQQFSDYHSELNMSSLELGDSALYFCASSLVGGFGYTFGSGTRLTVV.

The chain recombines TRBV7-2 with TRBJ2-2, with D perhaps matching TRBD1 (5 bases). There are 14 residues in the CDR3. Per germline, CDR1 SGHTA and CDR2 FQGNSA. With 1 base removed from V and 7 bases from J, the gap between germline ends came to 10 bases. The CDR3 is CASSLDPGYGELFF. CDR3 sequence (DNA): TGTGCCAGCAGCTTAGATCCAGGGTACGGGGAGCTGTTTTTT. Based on the CDR3 plus reference TRBV7-2 and TRBJ2-2, the full variable domain is GAGVSQSPSNKVTEKGKDVELRCDPISGHTALYWYRQSLGQGLEFLIYFQGNSAPDKSGLPSDRFSAERTGGSVSTLTIQRTQQEDSAVYLCASSLDPGYGELFFGEGSRLTVL.

On this clone: Other DNA sequences in this sample translate to the same CDR3. J is TRBJ1-3 and V is TRBV5-1; D is undetermined. Trimming pared 0 bases from V and 0 bases from J, leaving 7 bases between. There are 15 residues in the CDR3. Germline CDR1 is SGHRS and CDR2 is YFSETQ. CDR3 bases: TGCGCCAGCAGCTTGGACAGCTACTCTGGAAACACCATATATTTT. It yields the protein CASSLDSYSGNTIYF.

The rearrangement joins TRBV29-1 to TRBJ2-5; D gene unclear. This CDR3 is built from 11 residues. Deletions cut 5 bases from V and 5 bases from J, with 9 bases between. Germline V gives CDR1 SQVTM, CDR2 ANQGSEA. The CDR3 sequence is CSVSQWETQYF. The CDR3 region has the DNA TGCAGCGTTTCCCAGTGGGAGACCCAGTACTTC.

The chain uses TRBV6-5 and TRBJ1-1; D is unresolved. The V gene's germline CDR1 is MNHEY and CDR2 SVGAGI. The CDR3 is 13 amino acids. Between the trimmed V and J ends, which lost 6 bases and 7 bases, there was a span of 15 bases. CDR3 sequence (DNA): TGTGCCAGCAGACCACGACTGGGAGATGAAGCTTTCTTT. Its translation is CASRPRLGDEAFF.

The V call is TRBV11-2, the J call TRBJ1-1; 7 positions agree with TRBD1. Germline V gene data show CDR1 as SGHAT and CDR2 as FQNNGV. The CDR3 is 17 amino acids. V shed 2 bases, J shed 4 bases, and the junction held 13 bases outside the gene matches. CDR3 in amino acids: CASSLTTGVRLGTEAFF. Here the CDR3 DNA reads TGTGCCAGCAGCTTAACTACAGGGGTTAGACTGGGCACTGAAGCTTTCTTT.

The V and J genes are TRBV10-3 and TRBJ2-1; D is perhaps TRBD1 or TRBD2 (5 bases each). The V and J ends lost 4 bases and 8 bases respectively, with 18 bases between them. The CDR3 has 15 amino acids. In germline, CDR1 is ENHRY, CDR2 SYGVKD. Written as DNA, the CDR3 is TGTGCCATCAGTGTCAGGGAGCCCCTCGGGGATGAGCAGTTCTTC. It specifies CAISVREPLGDEQFF.

This chain joins TRBV3-1 (or the pseudogene TRBV3-2) and TRBJ1-2; no definite D call. Trimming took 1 base from V and 1 from J, leaving 7 bases between them. The germline V gene has CDR1 LGHDT and CDR2 YNNKEL (reference sequence). CDR3 length equals 14 residues. The CDR3 sequence: CASSQGQLNYGYTF. The CDR3 nucleotides are TGTGCCAGCAGCCAAGGCCAGCTTAACTATGGCTACACCTTC.